Reported below is one TCR beta chain. Here the CDR3 omits its conserved ending phenylalanine or tryptophan, so a read error is the likely source. No DNA is shown, since the ends of the CDR3 on it are uncertain; the CDR3 is the one TCRdb lists. The sample is drawn from a study of blood T cell repertoires in COVID-19. The CDR3 is 14 residues long, counting both termini. CDR1 is MDHEN, CDR2 SYDVKM, per germline. The assay was immunoSEQ multiplex PCR, and TCRdb's table has in-frame clones only and misses some. The sample has fewer than 35,000 clones; around 90% are singletons. This receptor was identified in a woman in her forties or fifties with active COVID-19. Sequenced material: peripheral blood. The gene calls are TRBV28 and TRBJ2-7; TRBD2 is taken as the D call from the table, unchecked against the DNA. CDR3 loop: CASSSLGRDEGLAT.